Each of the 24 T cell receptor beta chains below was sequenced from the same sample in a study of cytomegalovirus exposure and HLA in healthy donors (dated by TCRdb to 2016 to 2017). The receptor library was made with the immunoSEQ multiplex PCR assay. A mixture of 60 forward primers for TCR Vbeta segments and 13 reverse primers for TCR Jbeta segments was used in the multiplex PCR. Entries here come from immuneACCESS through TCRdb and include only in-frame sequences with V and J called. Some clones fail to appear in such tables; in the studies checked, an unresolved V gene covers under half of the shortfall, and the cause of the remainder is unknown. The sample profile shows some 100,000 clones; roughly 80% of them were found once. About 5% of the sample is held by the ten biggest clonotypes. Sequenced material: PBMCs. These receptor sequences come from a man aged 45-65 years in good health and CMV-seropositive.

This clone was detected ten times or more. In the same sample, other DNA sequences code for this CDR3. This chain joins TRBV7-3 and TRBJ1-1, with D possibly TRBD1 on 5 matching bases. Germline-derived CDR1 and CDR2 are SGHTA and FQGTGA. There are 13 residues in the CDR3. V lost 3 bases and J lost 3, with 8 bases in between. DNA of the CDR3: TGTGCCAGCAGCTTTGGGGGGGACACTGAAGCTTTCTTT. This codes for CASSFGGDTEAFF.

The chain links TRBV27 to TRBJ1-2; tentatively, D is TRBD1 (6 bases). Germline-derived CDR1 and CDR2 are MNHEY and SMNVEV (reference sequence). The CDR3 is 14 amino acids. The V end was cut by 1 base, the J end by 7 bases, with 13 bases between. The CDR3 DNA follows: TGTGCCAGCAGTTTATACCAGGGGTCGGGTGGCTACACCTTC. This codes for CASSLYQGSGGYTF.

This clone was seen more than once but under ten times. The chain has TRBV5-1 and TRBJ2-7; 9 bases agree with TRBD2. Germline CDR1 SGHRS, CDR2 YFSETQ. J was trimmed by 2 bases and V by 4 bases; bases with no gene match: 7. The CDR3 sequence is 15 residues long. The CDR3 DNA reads TGCGCCAGCAGCCTGGGGAGCGGGGGGACCTACGAGCAGTACTTC. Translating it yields CASSLGSGGTYEQYF.

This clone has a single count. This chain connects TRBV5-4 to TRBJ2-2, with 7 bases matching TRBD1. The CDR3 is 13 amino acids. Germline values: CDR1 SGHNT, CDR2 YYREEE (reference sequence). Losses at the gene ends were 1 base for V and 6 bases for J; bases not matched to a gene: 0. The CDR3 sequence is CASSLQGAGELFF. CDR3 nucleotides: TGTGCCAGCAGCTTGCAGGGGGCCGGGGAGCTGTTTTTT.

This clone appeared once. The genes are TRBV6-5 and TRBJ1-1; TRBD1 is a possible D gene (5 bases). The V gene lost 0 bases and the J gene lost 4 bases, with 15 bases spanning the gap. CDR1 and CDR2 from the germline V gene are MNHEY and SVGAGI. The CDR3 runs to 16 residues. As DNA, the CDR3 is TGTGCCAGCAGTTACTCTGGGACTTTTACCGCCACTGAAGCTTTCTTT. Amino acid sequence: CASSYSGTFTATEAFF.

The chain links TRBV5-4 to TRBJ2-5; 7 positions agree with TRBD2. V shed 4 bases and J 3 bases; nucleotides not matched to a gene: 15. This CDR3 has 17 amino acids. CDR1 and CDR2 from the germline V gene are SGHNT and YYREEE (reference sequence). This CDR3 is CASSPAGGSGWEETQYF. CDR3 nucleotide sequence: TGTGCCAGCAGCCCGGCCGGGGGGAGCGGTTGGGAAGAGACCCAGTACTTC.

The CDR3 bases are TGTGCCAGCAGCCCTCACCGTCGGACTCAGGACGGGGAGCAGTTCTTC. Amino acid sequence: CASSPHRRTQDGEQFF. The V and J genes are TRBV7-2 and TRBJ2-1; D is perhaps TRBD2 (5 bases). V lost 5 bases, J lost 10 bases, and 24 bases lay in between. The CDR3 is made up of 16 amino acids. Germline V gene data show CDR1 as SGHTA and CDR2 as FQGNSA.

The CDR3 nucleotides read TGTGCCAGTAGTATGTCCGATAGATTGAACACTGAAGCTTTCTTT. Translation gives CASSMSDRLNTEAFF. V gene TRBV19 combines with J gene TRBJ1-1, with D uncertain. V lost 3 bases to trimming and J lost 0 bases, with 11 bases between them. CDR1 is LNHDA, CDR2 SQIVND, per germline (reference sequence). The CDR3 contains 15 residues.

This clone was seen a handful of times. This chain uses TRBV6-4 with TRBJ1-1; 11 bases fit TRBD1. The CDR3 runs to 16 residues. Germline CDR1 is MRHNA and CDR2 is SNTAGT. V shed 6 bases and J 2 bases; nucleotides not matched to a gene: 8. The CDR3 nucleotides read TGTGCCAGCAGCCGCGGGACAGGGGGGAATAACACTGAAGCTTTCTTT. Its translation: CASSRGTGGNNTEAFF.

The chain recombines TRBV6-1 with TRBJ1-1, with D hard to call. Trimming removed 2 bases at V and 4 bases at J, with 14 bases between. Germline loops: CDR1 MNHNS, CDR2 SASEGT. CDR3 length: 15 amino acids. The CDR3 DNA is TGTGCCAGCAGTGAAATTGGCCACGGAGGCACTGAAGCTTTCTTT. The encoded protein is CASSEIGHGGTEAFF.

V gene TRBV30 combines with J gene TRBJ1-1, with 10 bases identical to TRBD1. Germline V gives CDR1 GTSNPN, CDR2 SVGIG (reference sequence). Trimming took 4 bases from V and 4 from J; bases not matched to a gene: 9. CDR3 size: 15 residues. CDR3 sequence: CAWNPGQGYGTEAFF. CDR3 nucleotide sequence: TGTGCCTGGAACCCGGGACAGGGGTATGGCACTGAAGCTTTCTTT.

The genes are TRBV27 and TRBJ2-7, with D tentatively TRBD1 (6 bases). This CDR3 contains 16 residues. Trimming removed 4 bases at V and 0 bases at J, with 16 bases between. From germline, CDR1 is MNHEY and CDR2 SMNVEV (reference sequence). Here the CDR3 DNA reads TGTGCCAGCAGTTATCATCAGGGGCTCAGCTCCTACGAGCAGTACTTC. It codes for CASSYHQGLSSYEQYF.

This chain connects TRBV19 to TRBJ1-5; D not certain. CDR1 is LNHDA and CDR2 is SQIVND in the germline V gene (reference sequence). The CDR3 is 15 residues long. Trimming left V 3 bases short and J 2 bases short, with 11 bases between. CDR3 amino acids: CASSIAARGNQPQHF. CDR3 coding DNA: TGTGCCAGTAGTATTGCGGCGAGGGGCAATCAGCCCCAGCATTTT.

The DNA for the CDR3 is TGTGCCAGTAGTCTCCGGGACAGTTTCTCCTACGAGCAGTACTTC. It specifies CASSLRDSFSYEQYF. This sequence joins TRBV19 and TRBJ2-7; 7 bases agree with TRBD1. Trimming took 5 bases from V and 0 from J; bases not matched to a gene: 7. CDR1 and CDR2 (germline): LNHDA, SQIVND (reference sequence). The length of the CDR3 is 15 residues.

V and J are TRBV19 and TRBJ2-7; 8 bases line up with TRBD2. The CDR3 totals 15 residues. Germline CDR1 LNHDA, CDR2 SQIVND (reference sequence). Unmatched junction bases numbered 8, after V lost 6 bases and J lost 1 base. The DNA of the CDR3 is TGTGCCAGTAGCCTAGGGGCTAGCGGGTCCTACGAGCAGTACTTC. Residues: CASSLGASGSYEQYF. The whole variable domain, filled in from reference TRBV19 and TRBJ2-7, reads DGGITQSPKYLFRKEGQNVTLSCEQNLNHDAMYWYRQDPGQGLRLIYYSQIVNDFQKGDIAEGYSVSREKKESFPLTVTSAQKNPTAFYLCASSLGASGSYEQYFGPGTRLTVT.

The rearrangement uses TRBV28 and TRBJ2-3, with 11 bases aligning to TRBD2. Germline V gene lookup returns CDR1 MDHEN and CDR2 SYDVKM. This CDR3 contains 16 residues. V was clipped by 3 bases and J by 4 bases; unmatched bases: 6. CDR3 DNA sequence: TGTGCCAGCAGTTTGGTGCTAGCGGGGGGATCAGATACGCAGTATTTT. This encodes CASSLVLAGGSDTQYF.

In DNA form, the CDR3 reads TGCGCCAGCAGCTTGGGGCCAACTAATGAAAAACTGTTTTTT. It encodes CASSLGPTNEKLFF. J is TRBJ1-4 and V is TRBV5-1, with D hard to call. Germline loops: CDR1 SGHRS, CDR2 YFSETQ. The CDR3 is 14 residues long. Trimming pared 0 bases from V and 0 bases from J, leaving 3 bases between.

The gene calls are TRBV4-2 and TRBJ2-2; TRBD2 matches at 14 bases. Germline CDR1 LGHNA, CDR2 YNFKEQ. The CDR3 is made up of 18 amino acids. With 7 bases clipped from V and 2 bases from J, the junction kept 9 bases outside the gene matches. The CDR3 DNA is TGTGCCAGCAACCGGGGACTAGCGGGAGCCCGAAACACCGGGGAGCTGTTTTTT. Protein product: CASNRGLAGARNTGELFF.

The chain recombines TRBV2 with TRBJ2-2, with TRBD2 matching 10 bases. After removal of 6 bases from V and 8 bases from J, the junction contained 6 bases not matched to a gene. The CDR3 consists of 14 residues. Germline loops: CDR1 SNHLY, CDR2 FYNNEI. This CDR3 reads CASRRLAGIGELFF. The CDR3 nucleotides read TGTGCCAGCAGGCGACTAGCGGGTATTGGGGAGCTGTTTTTT.

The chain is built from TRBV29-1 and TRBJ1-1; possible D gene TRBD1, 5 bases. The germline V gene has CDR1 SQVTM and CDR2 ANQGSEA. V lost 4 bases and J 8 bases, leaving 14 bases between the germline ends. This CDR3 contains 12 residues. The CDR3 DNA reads TGCAGCGTTGTTGGCGGACGGGGGGAAGCTTTCTTT. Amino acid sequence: CSVVGGRGEAFF.

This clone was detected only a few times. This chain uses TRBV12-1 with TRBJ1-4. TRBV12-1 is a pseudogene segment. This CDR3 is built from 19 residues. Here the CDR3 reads CASSFVRGSPFFRNEKLFF. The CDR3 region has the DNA TGTGCCAGCAGCTTTGTCCGGGGAAGCCCCTTCTTCCGGAATGAAAAACTGTTTTTT.

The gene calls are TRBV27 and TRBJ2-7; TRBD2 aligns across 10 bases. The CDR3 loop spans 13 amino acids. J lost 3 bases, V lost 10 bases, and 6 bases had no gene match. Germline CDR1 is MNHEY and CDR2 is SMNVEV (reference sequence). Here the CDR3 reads CATRAGGHYEQYF. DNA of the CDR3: TGTGCCACACGAGCGGGGGGGCACTACGAGCAGTACTTC.

The CDR3 region is CASSQGGGAQEQYF. Written as DNA, the CDR3 is TGCGCCAGCAGCCAAGGAGGAGGGGCTCAGGAGCAGTACTTC. The genes are TRBV4-1 and TRBJ2-7; D may be TRBD2 (6 bases). Germline values: CDR1 MGHRA, CDR2 YSYEKL. V was cut by 1 base and J by 7 bases, with 14 bases left in between. There are 14 residues in the CDR3.

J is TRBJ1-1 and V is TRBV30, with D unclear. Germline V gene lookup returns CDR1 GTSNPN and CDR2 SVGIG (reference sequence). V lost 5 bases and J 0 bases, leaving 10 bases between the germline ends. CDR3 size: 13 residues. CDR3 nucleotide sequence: TGTGCCTGGTGTTTTCAAATGAACACTGAAGCTTTCTTT. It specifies CAWCFQMNTEAFF.